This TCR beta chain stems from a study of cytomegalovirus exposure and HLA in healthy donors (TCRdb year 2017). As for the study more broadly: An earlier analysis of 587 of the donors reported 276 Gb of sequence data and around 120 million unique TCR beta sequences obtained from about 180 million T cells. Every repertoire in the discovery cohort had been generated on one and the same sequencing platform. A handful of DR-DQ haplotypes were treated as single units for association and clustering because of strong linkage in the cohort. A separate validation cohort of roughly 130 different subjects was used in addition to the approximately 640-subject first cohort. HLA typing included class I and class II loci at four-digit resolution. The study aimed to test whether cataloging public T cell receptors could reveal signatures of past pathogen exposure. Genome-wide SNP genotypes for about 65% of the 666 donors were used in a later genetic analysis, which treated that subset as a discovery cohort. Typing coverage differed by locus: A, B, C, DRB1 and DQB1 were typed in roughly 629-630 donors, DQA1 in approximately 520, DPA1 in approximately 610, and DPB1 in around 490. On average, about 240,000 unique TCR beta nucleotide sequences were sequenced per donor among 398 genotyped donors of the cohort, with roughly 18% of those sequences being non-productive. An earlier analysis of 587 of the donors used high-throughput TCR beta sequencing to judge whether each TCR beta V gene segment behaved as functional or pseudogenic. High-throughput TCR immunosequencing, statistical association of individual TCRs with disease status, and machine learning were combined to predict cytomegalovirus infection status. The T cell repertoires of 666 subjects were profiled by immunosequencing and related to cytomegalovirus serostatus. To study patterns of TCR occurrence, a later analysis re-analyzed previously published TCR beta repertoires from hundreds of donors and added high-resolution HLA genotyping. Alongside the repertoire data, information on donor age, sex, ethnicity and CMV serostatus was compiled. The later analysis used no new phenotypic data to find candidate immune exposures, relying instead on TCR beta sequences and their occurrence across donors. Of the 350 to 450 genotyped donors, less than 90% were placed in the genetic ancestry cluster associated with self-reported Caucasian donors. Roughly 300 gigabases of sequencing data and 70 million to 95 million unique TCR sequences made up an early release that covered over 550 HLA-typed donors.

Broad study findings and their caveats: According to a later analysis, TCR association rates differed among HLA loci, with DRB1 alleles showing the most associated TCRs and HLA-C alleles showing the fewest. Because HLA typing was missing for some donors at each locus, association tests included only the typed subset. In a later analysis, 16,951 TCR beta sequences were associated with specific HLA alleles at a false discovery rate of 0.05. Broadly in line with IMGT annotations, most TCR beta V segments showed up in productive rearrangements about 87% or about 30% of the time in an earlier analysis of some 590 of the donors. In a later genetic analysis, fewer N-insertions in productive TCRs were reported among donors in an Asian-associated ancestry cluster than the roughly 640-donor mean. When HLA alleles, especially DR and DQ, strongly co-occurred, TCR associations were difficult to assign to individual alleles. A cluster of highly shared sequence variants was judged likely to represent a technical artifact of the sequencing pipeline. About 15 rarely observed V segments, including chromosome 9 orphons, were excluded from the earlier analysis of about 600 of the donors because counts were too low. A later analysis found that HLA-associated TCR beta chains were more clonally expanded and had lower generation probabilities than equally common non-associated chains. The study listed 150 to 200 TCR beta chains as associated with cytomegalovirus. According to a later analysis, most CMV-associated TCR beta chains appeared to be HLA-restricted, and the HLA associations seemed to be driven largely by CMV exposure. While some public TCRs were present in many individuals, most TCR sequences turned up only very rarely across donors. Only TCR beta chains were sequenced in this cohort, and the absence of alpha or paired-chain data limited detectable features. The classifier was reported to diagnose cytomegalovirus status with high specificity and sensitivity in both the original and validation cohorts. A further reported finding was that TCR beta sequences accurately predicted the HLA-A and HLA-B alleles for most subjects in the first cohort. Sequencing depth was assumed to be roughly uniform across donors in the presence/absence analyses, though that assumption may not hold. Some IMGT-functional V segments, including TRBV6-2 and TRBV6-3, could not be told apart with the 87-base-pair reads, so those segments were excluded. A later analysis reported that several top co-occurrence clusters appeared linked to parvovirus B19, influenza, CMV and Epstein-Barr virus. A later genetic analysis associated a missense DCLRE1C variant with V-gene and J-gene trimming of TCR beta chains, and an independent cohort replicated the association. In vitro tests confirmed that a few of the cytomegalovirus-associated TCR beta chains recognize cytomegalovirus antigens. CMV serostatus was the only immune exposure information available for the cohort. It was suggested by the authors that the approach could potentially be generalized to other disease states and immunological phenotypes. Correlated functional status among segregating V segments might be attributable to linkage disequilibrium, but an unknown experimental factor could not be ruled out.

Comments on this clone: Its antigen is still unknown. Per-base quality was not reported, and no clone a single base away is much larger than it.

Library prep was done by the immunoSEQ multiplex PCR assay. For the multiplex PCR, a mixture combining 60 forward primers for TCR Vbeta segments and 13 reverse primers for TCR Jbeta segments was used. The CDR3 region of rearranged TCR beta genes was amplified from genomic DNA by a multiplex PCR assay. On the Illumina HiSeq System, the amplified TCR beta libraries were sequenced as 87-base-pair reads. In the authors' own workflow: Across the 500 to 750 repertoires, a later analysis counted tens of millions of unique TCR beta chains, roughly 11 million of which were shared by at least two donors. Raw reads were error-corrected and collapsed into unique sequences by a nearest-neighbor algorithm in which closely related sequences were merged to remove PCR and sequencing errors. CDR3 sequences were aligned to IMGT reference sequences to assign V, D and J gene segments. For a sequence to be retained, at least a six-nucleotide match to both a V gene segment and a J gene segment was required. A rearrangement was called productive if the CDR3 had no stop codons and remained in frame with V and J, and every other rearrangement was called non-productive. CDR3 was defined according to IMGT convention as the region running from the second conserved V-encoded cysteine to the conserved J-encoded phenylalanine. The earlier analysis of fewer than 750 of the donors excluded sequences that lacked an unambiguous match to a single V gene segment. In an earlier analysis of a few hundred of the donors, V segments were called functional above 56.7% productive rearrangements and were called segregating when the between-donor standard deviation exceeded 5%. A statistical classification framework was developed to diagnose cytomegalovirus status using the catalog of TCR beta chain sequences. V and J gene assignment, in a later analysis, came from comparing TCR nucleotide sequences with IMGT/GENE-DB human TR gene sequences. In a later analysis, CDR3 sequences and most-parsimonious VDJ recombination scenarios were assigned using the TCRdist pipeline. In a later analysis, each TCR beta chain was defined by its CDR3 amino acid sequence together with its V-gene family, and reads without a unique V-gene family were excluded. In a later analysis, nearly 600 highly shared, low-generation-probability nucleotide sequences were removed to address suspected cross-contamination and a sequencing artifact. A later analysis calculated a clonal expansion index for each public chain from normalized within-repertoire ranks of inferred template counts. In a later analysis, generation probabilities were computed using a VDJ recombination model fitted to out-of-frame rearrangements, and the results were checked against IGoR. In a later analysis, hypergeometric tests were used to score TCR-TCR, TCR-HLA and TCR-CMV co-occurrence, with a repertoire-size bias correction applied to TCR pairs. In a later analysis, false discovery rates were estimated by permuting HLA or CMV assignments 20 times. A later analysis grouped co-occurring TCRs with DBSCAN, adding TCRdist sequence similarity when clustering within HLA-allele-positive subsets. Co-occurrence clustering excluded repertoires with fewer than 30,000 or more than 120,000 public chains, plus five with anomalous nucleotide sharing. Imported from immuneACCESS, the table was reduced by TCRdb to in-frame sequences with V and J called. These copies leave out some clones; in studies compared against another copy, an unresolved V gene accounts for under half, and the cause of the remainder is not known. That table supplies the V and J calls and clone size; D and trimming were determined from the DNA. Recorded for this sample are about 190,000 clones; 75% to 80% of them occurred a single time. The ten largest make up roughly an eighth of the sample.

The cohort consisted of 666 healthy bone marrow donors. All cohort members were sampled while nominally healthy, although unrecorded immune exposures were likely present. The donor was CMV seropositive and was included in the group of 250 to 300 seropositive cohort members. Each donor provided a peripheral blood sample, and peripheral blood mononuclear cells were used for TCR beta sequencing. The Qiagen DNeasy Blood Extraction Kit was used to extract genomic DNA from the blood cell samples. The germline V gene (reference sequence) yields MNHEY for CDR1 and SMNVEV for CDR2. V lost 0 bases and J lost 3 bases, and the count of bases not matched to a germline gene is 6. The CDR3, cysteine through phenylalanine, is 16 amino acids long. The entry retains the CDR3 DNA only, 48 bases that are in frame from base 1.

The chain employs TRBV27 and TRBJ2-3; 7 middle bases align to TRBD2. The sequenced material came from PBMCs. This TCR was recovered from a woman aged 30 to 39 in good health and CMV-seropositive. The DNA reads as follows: TGTGCCAGCAGTTTATCTGCGGGGGATGGGACAGATACGCAGTATTTT. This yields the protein CASSLSAGDGTDTQYF.